The 4 T cell receptor beta chains given below trace back to one sample, sequenced in a study of vaccination and CD4 T cells after COVID-19. Treatment denoted: approximately 9-day PBMC culture with coronavirus spike peptide pools or control peptides (ViraFEST assay). Collection of the unexposed donor's CD4+ T cells took place before the COVID-19 pandemic (2011-2018). With the Oncomine TCR Beta short-read assay, DNA from cultured CD4+ T cells was sequenced. From the PCR reads, TCRdb called clonotypes with MiXCR, one entry per CDR3 protein. The data hold approximately 7,300 distinct CDR3 sequences, with around 41% observed a single time. Their antigens remain unidentified. Material: CD4+ T cells from blood, cultured in vitro. The receptors here all came from a human donor in good health.

V gene TRBV28 combines with J gene TRBJ1-1; D remains ambiguous. V was clipped by 6 bases and J by 0 bases, with 8 bases between them. The germline CDR1 and CDR2 sequences are MDHEN and SYDVKM. This CDR3 spans 13 amino acids. The CDR3 is CASSSTLNTEAFF. CDR3 coding DNA: TGTGCCAGCAGCTCAACATTGAACACTGAAGCTTTCTTT. Together with reference TRBV28 and TRBJ1-1, the CDR3 gives the full variable domain: DVKVTQSSRYLVKRTGEKVFLECVQDMDHENMFWYRQDPGLGLRLIYFSYDVKMKEKGDIPEGYSVSREKKERFSLILESASTNQTSMYLCASSSTLNTEAFFGQGTRLTVV.

This clonotype has only a few counts. The chain carries TRBV2 and TRBJ1-5, with TRBD1 matching 8 bases. Germline CDR1 and CDR2: SNHLY and FYNNEI. The J segment lost 6 bases and the V segment lost 3 bases, leaving 7 bases of the junction unmatched. The CDR3 length is 15 residues. CDR3 in amino acids: CASSEGRGQGQPQHF. CDR3 coding DNA: TGTGCCAGCAGTGAGGGCAGGGGGCAGGGTCAGCCCCAGCATTTT.

This sequence joins TRBV11-2 and TRBJ2-7; maybe TRBD1 (6 bases). Germline V CDR1 and CDR2: SGHAT, FQNNGV. V was cut by 3 bases and J by 0 bases, with 9 bases left in between. The CDR3 loop spans 14 amino acids. The CDR3 bases are TGTGCCAGCAGCTTTCAGGGGAGCTCCTACGAGCAGTACTTC. It specifies CASSFQGSSYEQYF.

This clonotype was found a few times. This chain links TRBV20-1 with TRBJ2-1, with D perhaps TRBD1 (6 bases). Trimming cost V 1 base and J 5 bases, with 15 bases left between them. The length of the CDR3 is 15 residues. Per germline, CDR1 DFQATT and CDR2 SNEGSKA (reference sequence). The CDR3 DNA reads as TGCAGTGCTAGAGGGGGGCGGGTGGGGAACAATGAGCAGTTCTTC. It specifies CSARGGRVGNNEQFF.